These 16 T cell receptor beta chains were sequenced from one sample in a study of T cells in Graves' hyperthyroidism and ophthalmopathy. Researchers took RNA transcripts and amplified the TCR beta CDR3 regions from them. The primer set for the first-round RT-PCR of the TCR CDR3 was HTBI. MiXCR was run by TCRdb on the multiplex PCR reads, yielding one entry per CDR3 protein. The sample holds about 610,000 distinct CDR3 sequences, 14% to 15% seen once. The specimen sequenced was blood. The receptor set was obtained from a woman in her thirties or forties with Graves' ophthalmopathy.

This clonotype was picked up many times. This chain uses TRBV29-1 with TRBJ1-1, with a tentative D call TRBD1 (5 bases). Trimming removed 4 bases at V and 3 bases at J, with 9 bases between. The V gene's germline CDR1 is SQVTM and CDR2 ANQGSEA. This CDR3 is 12 amino acids long. The DNA for the CDR3 is TGCAGCGTTGGTAGGGGAGACACTGAAGCTTTCTTT. This translates into CSVGRGDTEAFF.

This rearrangement joins TRBV28 to TRBJ1-2; D unresolved. CDR1 and CDR2 (germline): MDHEN, SYDVKM. V lost 6 bases and J 2 bases, leaving 10 bases between the germline ends. This CDR3 comprises 13 residues. CDR3 amino acids: CASSTQLNYGYTF. CDR3 nucleotide sequence: TGTGCCAGCAGCACCCAATTGAACTATGGCTACACCTTC.

This clonotype has ten or more counts. The chain recombines TRBV5-1 with TRBJ2-2; TRBD1 is a possible D gene (6 bases). The germline V gene has CDR1 SGHRS and CDR2 YFSETQ. Trimming cost V 3 bases and J 2 bases, with 8 bases left between them. This CDR3 spans 14 amino acids. The chain's CDR3 is CASSWGTNTGELFF. CDR3 nucleotide sequence: TGCGCCAGCAGCTGGGGGACAAACACCGGGGAGCTGTTTTTT.

This clonotype was seen ten or more times. The chain recombines TRBV25-1 with TRBJ1-1; D is unresolved. Germline CDR1 and CDR2: MGHDK and SYGVNS. V was pared by 3 bases and J by 6 bases, with 11 bases between. The CDR3 contains 13 residues. CDR3 bases: TGTGCCAGCAGTGACATAAGAAGTTCTGAAGCTTTCTTT. Its protein is CASSDIRSSEAFF. Looking up the rest from reference TRBV25-1 and TRBJ1-1 gives the full variable domain: EADIYQTPRYLVIGTGKKITLECSQTMGHDKMYWYQQDPGMELHLIHYSYGVNSTEKGDLSSESTVSRIRTEHFPLTLESARPSHTSQYLCASSDIRSSEAFFGQGTRLTVV.

This clonotype was counted many times. The rearrangement joins TRBV20-1 to TRBJ2-7; possibly TRBD2 for D (5 bases). The CDR3 totals 13 residues. Germline CDR1 is DFQATT and CDR2 is SNEGSKA (reference sequence). V lost 4 bases and J lost 3, with 13 bases in between. The CDR3 DNA reads TGCAGTGCTACAAACTACCGGGGCTACGAGCAGTACTTC. As protein: CSATNYRGYEQYF.

This clonotype was seen ten or more times. The chain is built from TRBV29-1 and TRBJ2-7; the match to TRBD2 covers 9 bases. The CDR3 loop spans 14 amino acids. The V and J ends lost 3 bases and 5 bases, in that order; junction bases with no gene match: 8. Germline CDR1 and CDR2: SQVTM and ANQGSEA. The CDR3 region is CSVELLAGFDEQYF. In DNA form, the CDR3 reads TGCAGCGTTGAGCTTCTAGCGGGATTTGACGAGCAGTACTTC.

This clonotype was detected only a few times. The chain joins TRBV10-3 to TRBJ2-7; D uncertain. The V gene lost 0 bases and the J gene lost 7 bases, with 13 bases spanning the gap. Germline V lookup: CDR1 ENHRY, CDR2 SYGVKD. The CDR3 contains 14 residues. The CDR3 bases are TGTGCCATCAGTGAGTCAGCCGATTCTCGGGAGCAGTACTTC. Residues: CAISESADSREQYF.

This clonotype showed up just a few times. The J gene is TRBJ1-1, the V gene TRBV10-3; D might be TRBD1 (5 bases). The CDR3 totals 13 residues. With 5 bases removed from V and 3 bases from J, the gap between germline ends came to 10 bases. Germline V gene data show CDR1 as ENHRY and CDR2 as SYGVKD. CDR3 bases: TGTGCCATCAGTAGAAGGGGTGACACTGAAGCTTTCTTT. It codes for CAISRRGDTEAFF.

This clonotype was found many times. CDR3 bases: TGTGCCTGGAAGAAAACAGGGATGAACACTGAAGCTTTCTTT. It translates to CAWKKTGMNTEAFF. The chain recombines TRBV30 with TRBJ1-1, with D maybe TRBD1 (6 bases). Germline CDR1 reads GTSNPN; CDR2 reads SVGIG (reference sequence). The ends were cut back, 4 bases at V and 0 bases at J, with 12 bases in the middle. The CDR3 spans 14 residues. The whole variable domain, remainder taken from reference TRBV30 and TRBJ1-1, is SQTIHQWPATLVQPVGSPLSLECTVEGTSNPNLYWYRQAAGRGLQLLFYSVGIGQISSEVPQNLSASRPQDRQFILSSKKLLLSDSGFYLCAWKKTGMNTEAFFGQGTRLTVV.

This clonotype has at least ten counts. V is TRBV28 and J is TRBJ2-7, with D hard to call. V lost 6 bases, J lost 2 bases, and 11 bases lay in between. The germline V gene has CDR1 MDHEN and CDR2 SYDVKM. The length of the CDR3 is 13 residues. The CDR3 is CASRPSYAYEQYF. CDR3 DNA: TGTGCCAGCAGACCATCGTACGCCTACGAGCAGTACTTC.

This clonotype was counted many times. The chain joins TRBV28 to TRBJ1-2, with 9 bases fitting TRBD1. The length of the CDR3 is 14 residues. Losses at the gene ends were 4 bases for V and 5 bases for J; bases not matched to a gene: 5. The germline gives CDR1 MDHEN, CDR2 SYDVKM. As DNA, the CDR3 is TGTGCCAGCAGTTCCCCGGGACAGGGTTATGGCTACACCTTC. Amino acids: CASSSPGQGYGYTF.

This clonotype was observed at least ten times. This chain connects TRBV30 to TRBJ1-2; TRBD1 might be the D (5 bases). CDR1 is GTSNPN and CDR2 is SVGIG in the germline V gene (reference sequence). V was cut by 1 base and J by 3 bases, with 18 bases left in between. The CDR3 runs to 16 residues. The CDR3 bases are TGTGCCTGGAGTGGTCCCCTGGGACGGAACCACTATGGCTACACCTTC. This encodes CAWSGPLGRNHYGYTF.

This clonotype was seen many times. V usage is TRBV27 and J usage is TRBJ2-7; 8 bases match TRBD2. In germline, CDR1 is MNHEY, CDR2 SMNVEV (reference sequence). CDR3 length: 15 residues. The junction had 12 bases not matched to a gene; V was cut back by 8 bases and J by 3 bases. CDR3 in DNA: TGTGCCAGCGCCCCCGCCGCGGGAGGTCGCTACGAGCAGTACTTC. Protein sequence: CASAPAAGGRYEQYF.

At least ten counts were recorded for this clonotype. The J gene is TRBJ2-7, the V gene TRBV30; a weak D match, TRBD2 (5 bases). The germline gives CDR1 GTSNPN, CDR2 SVGIG (reference sequence). There are 12 residues in the CDR3. With 2 bases removed from V and 4 bases from J, the gap between germline ends came to 9 bases. The CDR3 sequence: CAWSRGGYEQYF. The CDR3 DNA reads as TGTGCCTGGAGTCGGGGTGGGTACGAGCAGTACTTC.

Many counts were recorded for this clonotype. The gene calls are TRBV27 and TRBJ1-5; D unclear. Between the trimmed V and J ends, which lost 9 bases and 1 base, there was a span of 19 bases. Germline CDR1 is MNHEY and CDR2 is SMNVEV (reference sequence). The CDR3 runs 16 residues. Here the CDR3 DNA reads TGTGCCAGGAGCAGTAGCGGGAATTGGAGCAATCAGCCCCAGCATTTT. Protein product: CARSSSGNWSNQPQHF.

This clonotype was seen more than once but under ten times. J is TRBJ2-2 and V is TRBV19; 9 nucleotides agree with TRBD1. Germline CDR1 and CDR2: LNHDA and SQIVND (reference sequence). Trimming cost V 4 bases and J 7 bases; bases outside gene matches: 13. The CDR3 loop spans 17 amino acids. The CDR3 here is CASSTNRDRESRGELFF. CDR3 nucleotides: TGTGCCAGTAGTACTAACCGGGACAGGGAATCCCGCGGGGAGCTGTTTTTT.